This TCR beta chain was sequenced for a study of CD8 T cells in Susac syndrome. The authors reverse transcribed roughly 0.5 to 1 ug RNA with random hexamers. From the immunoSEQ multiplex PCR reads, TCRdb called clonotypes with MiXCR, one entry per CDR3 protein. Among 160,000 or so distinct CDR3 sequences listed, roughly 95% were seen once. Looked up from germline, CDR1 is LNHNV and CDR2 is YYDKDF (reference sequence). This CDR3 region has 15 residues. Deletions cut 1 base from V and 4 bases from J, with 10 bases between. CD8+ and CD4+ T cells from blood underwent TCR beta sequencing. The rearrangement links TRBV15 to TRBJ1-4; tentative D call: TRBD1 (6 bases). The TCR sequence derives from a human donor with Susac syndrome. Specimen: CD4+ T cells from PBMCs. CDR3 DNA sequence: TGTGCCACCAGCAGAGGGACAGACGGTAATGAAAAACTGTTTTTT. It specifies CATSRGTDGNEKLFF.